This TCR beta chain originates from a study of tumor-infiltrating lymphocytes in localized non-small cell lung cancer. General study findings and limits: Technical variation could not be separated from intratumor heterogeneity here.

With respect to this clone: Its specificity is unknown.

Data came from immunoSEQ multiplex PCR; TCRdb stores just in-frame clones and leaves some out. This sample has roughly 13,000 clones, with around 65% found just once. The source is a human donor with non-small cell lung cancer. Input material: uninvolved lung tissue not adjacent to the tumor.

CDR3 region: CASSSRTSGGVYSGEQFF. In DNA, the CDR3 is TGTGCCAGCAGCTCTCGGACTAGCGGGGGGGTGTACTCGGGTGAGCAGTTCTTC. The V and J genes are TRBV7-2 and TRBJ2-1; TRBD2 aligns across 15 bases. Trimming took 4 bases from V and 9 from J; bases not matched to a gene: 13. This CDR3 region has 18 residues. Germline V gene data show CDR1 as SGHTA and CDR2 as FQGNSA.